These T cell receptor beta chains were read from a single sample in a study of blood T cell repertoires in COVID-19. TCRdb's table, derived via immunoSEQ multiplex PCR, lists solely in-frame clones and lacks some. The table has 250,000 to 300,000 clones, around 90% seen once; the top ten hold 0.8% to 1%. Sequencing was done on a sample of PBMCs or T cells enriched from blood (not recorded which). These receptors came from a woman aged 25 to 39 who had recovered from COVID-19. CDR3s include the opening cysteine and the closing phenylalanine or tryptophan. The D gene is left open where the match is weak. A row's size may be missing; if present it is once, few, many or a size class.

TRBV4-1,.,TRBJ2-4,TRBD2,TGCGCCAGCAGCCCCGGACTAGCGGGAGGCCGGGCCAAAAACATTCAGTACTTC,CASSPGLAGGRAKNIQYF
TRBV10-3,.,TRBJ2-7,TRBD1,TGTGCCATCAGTGATCTTAGAGGACAGGGAAGACTCGAGCAGTACTTC,CAISDLRGQGRLEQYF
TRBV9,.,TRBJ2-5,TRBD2,TGTGCCAGCAATCAGCGGGGATTAGAAGAGACCCAGTACTTC,CASNQRGLEETQYF
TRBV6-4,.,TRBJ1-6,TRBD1,TGTGCCAGCAGCCACCTTCACAGGGGTCGTTCCCCCCTCCACTTT,CASSHLHRGRSPLHF
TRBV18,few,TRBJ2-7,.,TGTGCCAGCTCACCCGGGACAAACTACGAGCAGTACTTC,CASSPGTNYEQYF
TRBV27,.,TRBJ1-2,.,TGTGCCAGCAGTCCCTCCTTGCGTGTAGGGAGCAGTGGCTACACCTTC,CASSPSLRVGSSGYTF
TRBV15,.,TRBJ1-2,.,TGTGCCACCAGCAGGGCAGCGGATGGCTACACCTTC,CATSRAADGYTF
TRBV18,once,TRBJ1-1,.,TGTGCCAGCTCACGACATTCGAGAGGGACTGAAGCTTTCTTT,CASSRHSRGTEAFF
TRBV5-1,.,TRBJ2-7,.,TGCGCCAGCAGCTTGGGCAGGGGTCCTATTAGCTCCTACGAGCAGTACTTC,CASSLGRGPISSYEQYF
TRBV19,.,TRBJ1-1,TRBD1,TGTGCCAGTAGTACATATTTGACAGGGGCATGGACTGAAGCTTTCTTT,CASSTYLTGAWTEAFF
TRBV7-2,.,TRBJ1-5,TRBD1,TGTGCCAGCAGCTCGGAAGGGCTTGGGACAGTCAATCAGCCCCAGCATTTT,CASSSEGLGTVNQPQHF
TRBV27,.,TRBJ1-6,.,TGTGCCAGCAACACATTCTCCTATAATTCACCCCTCCACTTT,CASNTFSYNSPLHF
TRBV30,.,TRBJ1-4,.,TGTGCCTGGACCAAACAGGCTCTTAATGAAAAACTGTTTTTT,CAWTKQALNEKLFF
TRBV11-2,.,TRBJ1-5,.,TGTGCCAGCAGCTTAGAGGGGGCGGGGGGTCAGCCCCAGCATTTT,CASSLEGAGGQPQHF
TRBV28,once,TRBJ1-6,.,TGTGCCAGCAGAAGGGGAAAAAATTCACCCCTCCACTTT,CASRRGKNSPLHF
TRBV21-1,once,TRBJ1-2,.,TGTGCCAGCATCCCCAGGGGAGTTTTTGGCTACACCTTC,CASIPRGVFGYTF
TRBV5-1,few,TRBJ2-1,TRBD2,TGCGCCAGCAGCCGCCAGGGCCTTTCGGCGGGAGTCACGGCGGTTGAGCAGTTCTTC,CASSRQGLSAGVTAVEQFF
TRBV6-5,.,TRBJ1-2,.,TGTGCCAGCAGTTCACCAAAACGGTATGGCTACACCTTC,CASSSPKRYGYTF
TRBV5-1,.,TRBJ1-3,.,TGCGCCAGCAGCTTGTGGAGGGGCCCGAGCTCTGGAAACACCATATATTTT,CASSLWRGPSSGNTIYF
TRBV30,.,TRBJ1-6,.,TGTGCCTGGAGTGTTGGGGGAGGCTTCAATTCACCCCTCCACTTT,CAWSVGGGFNSPLHF
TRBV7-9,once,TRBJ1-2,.,TGTGCCAGCAGCACCTGGACTATCCACTACACCTTC,CASSTWTIHYTF
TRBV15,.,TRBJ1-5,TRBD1,TGTGCCACCAGCAGCCTGGGACAGGGCCTTTTCAATCAGCCCCAGCATTTT,CATSSLGQGLFNQPQHF
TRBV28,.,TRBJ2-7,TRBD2,TGTGCCAGCAGTTTACCGGGACTAGCGGGGAGGTTGTCCGAGCAGTACTTC,CASSLPGLAGRLSEQYF
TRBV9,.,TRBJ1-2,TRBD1,TGTGCCAGCAGCGTAGCAGGGGGGATTTCTAACTATGGCTACACCTTC,CASSVAGGISNYGYTF
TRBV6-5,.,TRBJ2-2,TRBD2,TGTGCCAGCAGAACCGGGGGGGCCCCCGGGGAGCTGTTTTTT,CASRTGGAPGELFF
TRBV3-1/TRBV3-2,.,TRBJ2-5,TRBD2,TGTGCCAGCGCCATAGCGGGACAACAAGAGACCCAGTACTTC,CASAIAGQQETQYF
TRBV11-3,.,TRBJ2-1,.,TGTGCCAGCAGCCATAGGAGGGCTTCCGGTACCGGTCTGGTGCAGTTCTTC,CASSHRRASGTGLVQFF
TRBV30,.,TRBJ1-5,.,TGTGCCTGGACCAGACAGCCCAATCAGCCCCAGCATTTT,CAWTRQPNQPQHF
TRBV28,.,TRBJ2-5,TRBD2,TGTGCCAGCAGTTCATCTAGCGGGGGGTCTCTCTGGAAGACCCAGTACTTC,CASSSSSGGSLWKTQYF
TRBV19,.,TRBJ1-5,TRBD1,TGTGCCAGTAGTCTTGGGACAGGTGGTAGTCAGCCCCAGCATTTT,CASSLGTGGSQPQHF
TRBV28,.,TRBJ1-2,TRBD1,TGTGCCAGCAGACCACAGGGGGCCCTTAACTATGGCTACACCTTC,CASRPQGALNYGYTF
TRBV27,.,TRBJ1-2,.,TGTGCCAGCAGTGCCCCGGGTGCTGATGGCTACACCTTC,CASSAPGADGYTF
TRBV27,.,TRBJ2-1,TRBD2,TGTGCCAGCAGTGAGCGGGGGGGGAGGATACAGTTCTTC,CASSERGGRIQFF
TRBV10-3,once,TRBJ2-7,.,TGTGCCATCAGGGGGGACATAAGCTACGAGCAGTACTTC,CAIRGDISYEQYF
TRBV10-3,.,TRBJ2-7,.,TGTGCCATCAGTGAGTCAGGGACACCCTTCTACGAGCAGTACTTC,CAISESGTPFYEQYF
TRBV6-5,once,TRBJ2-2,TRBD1,TGTGCCAGCAGCTCCGGGACAGGGCTCACCGGGGAGCTGTTTTTT,CASSSGTGLTGELFF
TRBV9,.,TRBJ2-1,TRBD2,TGTGCCAGCAGCGTAGATACTAGCGGGGGGAATGAGCAGTTCTTC,CASSVDTSGGNEQFF
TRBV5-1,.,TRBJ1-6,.,TGCGCCAGCAGCTTGGGGACAGTCAATTCACCCCTCCACTTT,CASSLGTVNSPLHF
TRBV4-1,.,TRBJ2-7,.,TGCGCCAGCAGCCACGTGGATGACAGATACTACGAGCAGTACTTC,CASSHVDDRYYEQYF
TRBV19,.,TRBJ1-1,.,TGTGCCAGTAGGGCCAACAGGGAGCTTTTGGCTTTCTTT,CASRANRELLAFF
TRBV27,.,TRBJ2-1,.,TGTGCCAGCAGTTATGGGGGGTGGGCGCAGTTCTTC,CASSYGGWAQFF
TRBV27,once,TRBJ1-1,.,TGTGCCAGCAGTTTATTTGGCCGGGGGGTGGTTTCTGAAGCTTTCTTT,CASSLFGRGVVSEAFF
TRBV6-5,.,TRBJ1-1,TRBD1,TGTGCCAGCAGTTACCAACAGGGGCCTGAAGCTTTCTTT,CASSYQQGPEAFF
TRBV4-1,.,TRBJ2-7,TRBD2,TGCGCCAGCAGCCAAGTTACGGGGGGGCCCTACGAGCAGTACTTC,CASSQVTGGPYEQYF